This T cell receptor beta chain was recorded in a study of beta chain features in type 1 diabetes. Turning to this clone: Antigen unknown.

Sorting gave populations that all exceeded 95% purity. Trimming at V came to 6 bases and at J to 7 bases, leaving 3 bases not matched to a gene. CDR1 is MNHEY, CDR2 SVGAGI, per germline. CDR3 size: 13 residues. The study's findings and limits: TCRB repertoires of naive, central memory and Treg cells appeared more similar among patients than among healthy donors. Insertions at VDJ junctions were less frequent in type 1 diabetes patients. These patients also deleted more nucleotides at the same junctions. Patients with Type 1 diabetes showed moderately but significantly shorter TCRB CDR3s in all four CD4+ subsets.

Expressed TCRB transcripts were sequenced after all isolated RNA was converted to cDNA. Read counts averaged about 3.57 million for samples of naive, central memory and regulatory T cells. The repertoire was sequenced with immunoSEQ multiplex PCR; TCRdb's copy has only in-frame clones and lacks some. The sample comprises more than 95,000 clones, 17% of which are singletons, and around 2.6% rests with the top ten. The sequence derives from a man between 18 and 29 years old with type 1 diabetes. Specimen: central memory CD4+ T cells from blood. The chain recombines TRBV6-5 with TRBJ2-1, with TRBD2 matching 10 bases. CDR3 sequence reads: CASRLAGANEQFF. The DNA for the CDR3 is TGTGCCAGCAGGCTAGCGGGAGCGAATGAGCAGTTCTTC.